This T cell receptor (beta chain) was retrieved from a study of identifying expanded T cells in peripheral blood. General observations from the study: Variance in clone template counts between roughly 2-week samples significantly increased with total template count across all healthy donors. Differentially abundant clones: roughly 1.3 between replicates, 15 to 17 at around 15 days, 19 to 20 at four.

TCRdb keeps only in-frame clones here, not all; method: immunoSEQ multiplex PCR. The sample lists about 85,000 clones, 70% to 90% occurring once. No infections or other immune events were documented during collection. On this clone itself: The antigen is not known.

Material: blood. The origin of this receptor is a person between 18 and 75 years old in good health.

Written as DNA, the CDR3 is TGTGCCAGCCTCAAAACGCCGGGTGGCTACGAGCAGTACTTC. It codes for CASLKTPGGYEQYF. The chain has TRBV6-5 and TRBJ2-7; D gene unclear. CDR3 length equals 14 residues. Per germline, CDR1 MNHEY and CDR2 SVGAGI. Trimming left V 8 bases short and J 3 bases short, with 17 bases between.